One and the same sample provided the 7 T cell receptor beta chains below, sequenced in a study of cytomegalovirus exposure and HLA in healthy donors. It was with 60 Vbeta and 13 Jbeta primers that the PCR ran. Measured with immunoSEQ multiplex PCR; TCRdb has only the in-frame clones, and not every one. The sample carries about 120,000 clones, approximately 17% recorded once. The sample consisted of PBMCs. These receptor sequences come from a female donor in good health and CMV-seropositive.

The chain is built from TRBV7-9 and TRBJ1-1; D not resolved. The CDR3 sequence is 12 residues long. V dropped 8 bases and J dropped 7 bases, with 14 bases sitting between them. Germline CDR1 is SEHNR and CDR2 is FQNEAQ (reference sequence). This CDR3 reads CASGTRGDEAFF. CDR3 sequence (DNA): TGTGCCAGCGGTACTCGGGGAGATGAAGCTTTCTTT.

This clone was detected a few times. CDR3 sequence (DNA): TGTGCCAGCAGTTTAAACCGTGGACAGCTCTATGGCTACACCTTC. Translating gives CASSLNRGQLYGYTF. The J gene is TRBJ1-2, the V gene TRBV27, with D possibly being TRBD1 (6 bases). This CDR3 has 15 amino acids. V gave up 2 bases and J gave up 4 bases, with 14 bases separating them. The germline V gene has CDR1 MNHEY and CDR2 SMNVEV (reference sequence).

Only a few counts were recorded for this clone. The J gene is TRBJ2-5, the V gene TRBV4-1; D is possibly TRBD2 (6 bases). Germline CDR1 is MGHRA and CDR2 is YSYEKL. The CDR3 is 15 residues long. V lost 4 bases, J lost 1 base, and 13 bases lay in between. CDR3 loop: CASSRRAGFQETQYF. Here the CDR3 DNA reads TGCGCCAGCAGCCGAAGAGCGGGCTTCCAAGAGACCCAGTACTTC.

This clone showed up just a few times. V is TRBV28 and J is TRBJ2-1, with D hard to call. Germline V gene data show CDR1 as MDHEN and CDR2 as SYDVKM. This CDR3 is 15 amino acids long. Trimming left V 2 bases short and J 0 bases short, with 8 bases between. CDR3 bases: TGTGCCAGCAGTTTACCCGTTTTCTCCTACAATGAGCAGTTCTTC. Its translation is CASSLPVFSYNEQFF.

This clone was found a few times. The chain combines TRBV5-6 with TRBJ1-5; tentatively, D is TRBD1 (6 bases). The V gene lost 4 bases and the J gene lost 0 bases, with 17 bases spanning the gap. CDR1 is SGHDT, CDR2 YYEEEE, per germline. This CDR3 is built from 17 residues. The CDR3 bases are TGTGCCAGCAGCCGGGGGGGCTACACTTATAGCAATCAGCCCCAGCATTTT. Translation: CASSRGGYTYSNQPQHF.

The chain uses TRBV9 and TRBJ2-3, with 8 positions matching TRBD2. The CDR3 is made up of 15 amino acids. The V segment lost 2 bases and the J segment 2 bases; nucleotides outside the gene matches: 4. Germline V gene sequence: CDR1 SGDLS, CDR2 YYNGEE. The CDR3 bases are TGTGCCAGCAGCGTCAGCGGGGGCTTCACAGATACGCAGTATTTT. Encoded protein: CASSVSGGFTDTQYF.

This chain joins TRBV7-2 and TRBJ2-3; maybe TRBD2 (5 bases). From germline, CDR1 is SGHTA and CDR2 FQGNSA. The CDR3 is made up of 13 amino acids. V was clipped by 4 bases and J by 6 bases, with 11 bases between them. The CDR3 protein is CASSYRGPDTQYF. In DNA, the CDR3 is TGTGCCAGCAGCTATAGAGGGCCCGATACGCAGTATTTT.